This passage covers 23 T cell receptor beta chains from one sample sequenced in a study of cytomegalovirus exposure and HLA in healthy donors. PCR was performed using 60 Vbeta and 13 Jbeta primers. TCRdb's table, derived via immunoSEQ multiplex PCR, lists solely in-frame clones and lacks some. The sample shows roughly 100,000 clones, approximately 64% of them seen only once. The material sequenced was PBMCs. These receptors originate from a man aged 60-69 years in good health and CMV-seronegative.

The chain joins TRBV19 to TRBJ2-2; TRBD1 agrees at 7 bases. Germline trimming cut 5 bases from V and 8 bases from J; bases unmatched to any gene: 14. There are 16 residues in the CDR3. Germline CDR1 and CDR2: LNHDA and SQIVND (reference sequence). CDR3 sequence: CASSVLQGSRGGELFF. The CDR3 nucleotides read TGTGCCAGTAGTGTGCTACAGGGGAGTAGAGGTGGGGAGCTGTTTTTT.

This clone was recorded a few times. V usage is TRBV5-6 and J usage is TRBJ2-7, with a possible D match to TRBD2 (6 bases). Germline values: CDR1 SGHDT, CDR2 YYEEEE. There are 14 residues in the CDR3. Trimming shortened V by 4 bases and J by 4 bases, and 15 bases separated the two germline ends. CDR3 loop: CASSPLQGGYEQYF. The CDR3 nucleotides read TGTGCCAGCAGCCCGTTGCAGGGAGGATACGAGCAGTACTTC.

CDR3 protein: CASSQRYEQYF. The CDR3 DNA is TGTGCCAGCAGCCAGAGGTACGAGCAGTACTTC. The chain couples TRBV11-2 to TRBJ2-7; D call uncertain. Germline V gives CDR1 SGHAT, CDR2 FQNNGV. This CDR3 has 11 residues. Trimming shortened V by 5 bases and J by 4 bases, and 6 bases separated the two germline ends.

This clone has only a few counts. The V and J genes are TRBV14 and TRBJ1-6; D is undetermined. Germline V gene data show CDR1 as SGHDN and CDR2 as FVKESK. The V gene lost 3 bases and the J gene lost 0 bases, with 9 bases spanning the gap. CDR3 length: 16 amino acids. CDR3 in amino acids: CASSQSFGSYNSPLHF. The CDR3 DNA reads TGTGCCAGCAGCCAGAGCTTCGGCTCCTATAATTCACCCCTCCACTTT.

This clone has more than one count but fewer than ten. One end of the junction varies from germline; a read error may be responsible. This chain joins TRBV10-3 and TRBJ2-1, with TRBD2 matching 9 bases. This CDR3 has 18 amino acids. Per germline, CDR1 ENHRY and CDR2 SYGVKD. The CDR3 region is CASSSFRGEQRGANEQFF. CDR3 DNA: TGTGCCAGCAGTTCCTTCAGGGGGGAACAGCGGGGGGCCAATGAGCAGTTCTTC.

J is TRBJ2-2 and V is TRBV7-3, with D possibly matching TRBD1 (5 bases). Looked up from germline, CDR1 is SGHTA and CDR2 is FQGTGA. V lost 5 bases and J 4 bases, leaving 11 bases between the germline ends. CDR3 length: 14 residues. CDR3 residues: CASSVSGFTGELFF. The CDR3 DNA reads TGTGCCAGCAGCGTATCAGGGTTCACCGGGGAGCTGTTTTTT.

The chain uses TRBV29-1 and TRBJ2-1, with no clear D. CDR1 and CDR2 (germline): SQVTM, ANQGSEA. This CDR3 region has 13 residues. V dropped 5 bases and J dropped 1 base, with 9 bases sitting between them. The CDR3 spells CSVPGFSYNEQFF. CDR3 sequence (DNA): TGCAGCGTTCCAGGTTTTTCCTACAATGAGCAGTTCTTC.

The chain uses TRBV10-3 and TRBJ1-4; 7 bases are shared with TRBD1. From germline, CDR1 is ENHRY and CDR2 SYGVKD. CDR3 size: 15 residues. V dropped 0 bases and J dropped 7; count of bases not matched to a gene: 5. The CDR3: CAISESTGLGEKLFF. The CDR3 DNA reads as TGTGCCATCAGTGAGTCGACAGGGCTGGGTGAAAAACTGTTTTTT.

V is TRBV2 and J is TRBJ2-7; 7 bases are a match to TRBD1. The CDR3 has 14 residues. Trimming took 3 bases from V and 5 from J; bases not matched to a gene: 7. Germline V gene lookup returns CDR1 SNHLY and CDR2 FYNNEI. CDR3 residues: CASSDRQGRNEQYF. Here the CDR3 DNA reads TGTGCCAGCAGTGACCGACAGGGTCGCAACGAGCAGTACTTC.

The rearrangement joins TRBV11-3 to TRBJ1-4, with TRBD1 identical over 7 bases. V dropped 4 bases and J dropped 6; count of bases not matched to a gene: 2. Germline assignment: CDR1 SGHNT and CDR2 YENEEA. The CDR3 contains 13 residues. The DNA of the CDR3 is TGTGCCAGCAGCTCAGACAGGGATGAAAAACTGTTTTTT. Its protein is CASSSDRDEKLFF.

The chain joins TRBV5-6 to TRBJ2-1, with D tentatively TRBD1 (6 bases). The CDR3 contains 17 residues. Germline-derived CDR1 and CDR2 are SGHDT and YYEEEE. V was pared by 4 bases and J by 1 base, with 18 bases between. For the CDR3, the DNA is TGTGCCAGCAGCCCAATGTGGGGGCGAGGATCCTACAATGAGCAGTTCTTC. It encodes CASSPMWGRGSYNEQFF.

The CDR3, as DNA: TGCAGCGTTGATCCGGGTTTCGAGACCCAGTACTTC. Its translation is CSVDPGFETQYF. The genes are TRBV29-1 and TRBJ2-5; D is uncertain. Trimming left V 3 bases short and J 5 bases short, with 10 bases between. CDR1 SQVTM and CDR2 ANQGSEA come from the germline V gene. CDR3 size: 12 residues.

The V gene is TRBV4-1, the J gene TRBJ1-2; D may be TRBD1 (5 bases). The germline CDR1 and CDR2 sequences are MGHRA and YSYEKL. The CDR3 is 15 residues long. Trimming took off 0 bases at V and 5 bases at J, with 13 bases between the two ends. CDR3 nucleotide sequence: TGCGCCAGCAGCCAAGAAGGCGTGGGGGGTTATGGCTACACCTTC. This codes for CASSQEGVGGYGYTF.

The chain uses TRBV10-3 and TRBJ2-5; TRBD1 agrees at 7 bases. CDR3 length equals 11 residues. CDR1 and CDR2 (germline): ENHRY, SYGVKD. V lost 6 bases, J lost 5 bases, and 0 bases stayed unmatched. This CDR3 is CAIRQGETQYF. The DNA for the CDR3 is TGTGCCATCAGACAGGGGGAGACCCAGTACTTC.

The rearrangement joins TRBV6-1 to TRBJ2-1, with D possibly matching TRBD1 (5 bases). There are 13 residues in the CDR3. In germline, CDR1 is MNHNS, CDR2 SASEGT. The V and J ends lost 7 bases and 6 bases respectively, with 13 bases between them. The CDR3 sequence: CASTRGGGNEQFF. In DNA, the CDR3 is TGTGCCAGCACAAGGGGCGGCGGCAATGAGCAGTTCTTC.

The chain employs TRBV5-1 and TRBJ2-1; 8 nucleotides align to TRBD2. After removal of 4 bases from V and 3 bases from J, the junction contained 9 bases not matched to a gene. The CDR3 has 16 amino acids. The germline gives CDR1 SGHRS, CDR2 YFSETQ. The CDR3 spells CASSLQGSGNYNEQFF. The CDR3, as DNA: TGCGCCAGCAGCCTCCAGGGTAGCGGGAACTACAATGAGCAGTTCTTC.

The table lists this clone with a count of one. The rearrangement joins TRBV28 to TRBJ2-5; TRBD1 matches at 9 bases. Trimming removed 3 bases from V and 1 base from J; junction bases left unmatched: 3. Germline lookup yields CDR1 MDHEN and CDR2 SYDVKM. The CDR3 totals 15 residues. The CDR3 coding sequence is TGTGCCAGCAGTTTCGGGACAGGGCGCCAAGAGACCCAGTACTTC. Its protein is CASSFGTGRQETQYF.

This chain links TRBV10-1 with TRBJ2-1, with 7 bases aligning to TRBD2. The CDR3 length is 12 residues. Germline lookup yields CDR1 WNHNN and CDR2 SYGVQD (reference sequence). V lost 8 bases and J lost 7; bases outside the gene matches: 5. The CDR3 sequence is CASGGVANEQFF. The CDR3, as DNA: TGCGCCAGCGGGGGGGTAGCGAATGAGCAGTTCTTC.

The chain combines TRBV6-6 with TRBJ1-1; perhaps TRBD1 as D (5 bases). CDR1 and CDR2 from the germline V gene are MNHNY and SVGAGI (reference sequence). This CDR3 has 14 residues. The V and J ends lost 9 bases and 2 bases respectively, with 16 bases between them. This CDR3 reads CASRFGGTNTEAFF. In DNA, the CDR3 is TGTGCCAGTCGTTTCGGGGGGACTAACACTGAAGCTTTCTTT.

This rearrangement joins TRBV2 to TRBJ2-3, with unresolved D. The CDR3 loop spans 14 amino acids. CDR1 and CDR2 from the germline V gene are SNHLY and FYNNEI. Between the trimmed V and J ends, which lost 5 bases and 0 bases, there was a span of 9 bases. The CDR3 nucleotides are TGTGCCAGCAGTCCAACTTCTAGCACAGATACGCAGTATTTT. Protein sequence: CASSPTSSTDTQYF. Supplemented by reference TRBV2 and TRBJ2-3, the full variable domain reads EPEVTQTPSHQVTQMGQEVILRCVPISNHLYFYWYRQILGQKVEFLVSFYNNEISEKSEIFDDQFSVERPDGSNFTLKIRSTKLEDSAMYFCASSPTSSTDTQYFGPGTRLTVL.

J is TRBJ1-2 and V is TRBV28; 7 bases fit TRBD1. This CDR3 spans 12 amino acids. The germline CDR1 and CDR2 sequences are MDHEN and SYDVKM. Trimming at V came to 6 bases and at J to 4 bases, leaving 2 bases not matched to a gene. The CDR3 region has the DNA TGTGCCAGCAGCGGACAGGCCTATGGCTACACCTTC. Amino acid sequence: CASSGQAYGYTF.

This chain connects TRBV2 to TRBJ2-7; no reliable D call. The CDR3 runs to 12 residues. The germline gives CDR1 SNHLY, CDR2 FYNNEI. V lost 7 bases and J 0 bases, leaving 7 bases between the germline ends. The CDR3 nucleotides read TGTGCCAGCAATCCGGGCTCCTACGAGCAGTACTTC. Encoded protein: CASNPGSYEQYF.

V and J are TRBV25-1 and TRBJ2-2, with a possible D match to TRBD2 (5 bases). From germline, CDR1 is MGHDK and CDR2 SYGVNS. V lost 6 bases and J 4 bases, leaving 18 bases between the germline ends. This CDR3 is 16 amino acids long. CDR3 region: CASRLNQDGVTGELFF. As DNA, the CDR3 is TGTGCCAGCAGGCTGAACCAGGACGGGGTCACCGGGGAGCTGTTTTTT.